Described below is a single TCR beta chain sequence and its context. The antigen remains unidentified. This sample is drawn from a study of identifying expanded T cells in peripheral blood. V lost 1 base, J lost 4 bases, and 16 bases lay in between. The germline V gene has CDR1 SGHVS and CDR2 FQNEAQ. This CDR3 region has 16 residues. Sequencing was performed with immunoSEQ multiplex PCR; in TCRdb, only in-frame clones are kept and a portion is missing. In the table there are about 80,000 clones, approximately 90% of which are singletons. Overall study results and limits: Technical replicates showed around 1.1 changed clones; two weeks about 16.4; four weeks 19.

J is TRBJ1-1 and V is TRBV7-8; tentatively, D is TRBD1 (5 bases). The sequence was collected from a person aged 18 to 70 in good health. Sequencing was performed on blood. The CDR3 loop reads CASSLVHLGQGTEAFF. CDR3 sequence (DNA): TGTGCCAGCAGCTTAGTCCACCTGGGGCAGGGCACTGAAGCTTTCTTT.